This T cell receptor (beta chain) derives from a study of shared clonotypes between healthy human individuals. The overall study: Researchers drew samples from a couple of women and a few men aged 18 to 49. Study findings and constraints: A reduction in generation probabilities was seen for non-shared clonotypes relative to those shared by all four donors.

The CDR3 is 15 residues long. Germline values: CDR1 SGHRS, CDR2 YFSETQ. V shed 0 bases and J shed 0 bases, with 9 bases lying between them. Method: immunoSEQ multiplex PCR; TCRdb's copy keeps in-frame clones and lacks some. The sample lists around 1,900,000 clones; around 95% were seen once. The count of this clone is one. Antigen: not known. Additional DNA sequences in this sample encode the identical CDR3. Naive CD8 cells, CD45RO-negative and positively selected for CCR7, excluded terminally differentiated effector memory CD45RA+ cells. The sequence derives from a young man in good health. Some clones in this sample may be carry-over from other donors' samples. This chain joins TRBV5-1 and TRBJ1-2; a weak D match, TRBD1 (5 bases). Sequenced input: naive CD8+ T cells from PBMCs. CDR3 in amino acids: CASSLAPGPNYGYTF. DNA for the CDR3: TGCGCCAGCAGCTTGGCCCCGGGACCTAACTATGGCTACACCTTC.